This T cell receptor beta chain was found in a study of beta chain features in type 1 diabetes. General study findings and limits: Across patients, naive, central memory and Treg TCRB repertoires exhibited apparently greater similarity than was observed across healthy donors. Fewer junction insertions and more nucleotide deletions appeared in type 1 diabetes patients. Moderate yet significant TCRB CDR3 shortening was seen in Type 1 diabetes patients in all four CD4+ subsets. Possibly, sequencing cDNA over-represented cells that had high TCR expression levels.

As every portion of the isolated RNA was reverse transcribed, the sequencing read expressed TCRB transcripts. Using immunoSEQ multiplex PCR, the repertoire was profiled, and TCRdb retains in-frame clones only, with some absent. The sample lists some 330,000 clones, 10% to 15% occurring once. All sorted populations exceeded 95% purity. This clone was seen more than once but under ten times. Its target is not known. The sequence was collected from a woman between 18 and 29 years old with type 1 diabetes. The specimen sequenced was naive CD4+ T cells from blood.

The CDR3 DNA follows: TGTGCCAGCAGTTACTCGATAGCGGGGGGAACCTACGAGCAGTACTTC. Translated: CASSYSIAGGTYEQYF. The chain has TRBV6-5 and TRBJ2-7; 10 positions match TRBD2. Per germline, CDR1 MNHEY and CDR2 SVGAGI. The CDR3 is made up of 16 amino acids. Trimming cost V 0 bases and J 2 bases; bases outside gene matches: 4.